The 27 T cell receptor beta chains below come from one sample, sequenced in a study of T-cell reconstitution after alpha-beta-depleted transplantation in children. Unique molecular identifiers featured in how the TCRbeta library was prepared. One entry per CDR3 protein results from TCRdb running MiXCR on the PCR reads. Of about 250,000 distinct CDR3 sequences listed, roughly a quarter were seen once; the top ten hold about 4.8%. Sequencing used PBMCs, mostly from graft donor cells, obtained 360 days after TCRalphabeta/CD19-depleted stem cell transplant. These TCRs come from a female patient younger than 10 who had a stem cell transplant for congenital amegakaryocytic thrombocytopenia, so the T cells may come from the graft donor.

This clonotype has ten or more counts. The gene calls are TRBV4-1 and TRBJ2-5; D uncertain. The CDR3 runs to 16 residues. Germline lookup yields CDR1 MGHRA and CDR2 YSYEKL. The V and J ends lost 1 base and 1 base respectively, with 13 bases between them. This CDR3 reads CASSQVFLSVQETQYF. CDR3 DNA sequence: TGCGCCAGCAGCCAAGTCTTTTTGTCAGTCCAAGAGACCCAGTACTTC.

The chain recombines TRBV6-2 or TRBV6-3 with TRBJ2-7; 7 nucleotides align to TRBD1. V lost 2 bases to trimming and J lost 4 bases; unmatched junction nucleotides: 8. The CDR3 totals 15 residues. The V gene's germline CDR1 is MNHEY and CDR2 SVGEGT. CDR3 nucleotides: TGTGCCAGCAGTTACCTCTGGGACAGTAATTACGAGCAGTACTTC. This codes for CASSYLWDSNYEQYF.

This clonotype was found many times. CDR3 region: CASSQTANTEAFF. DNA of the CDR3: TGCGCCAGCAGCCAGACAGCGAACACTGAAGCTTTCTTT. The chain is built from TRBV5-1 and TRBJ1-1; the D gene is possibly TRBD1 (5 bases). The CDR3 loop spans 13 amino acids. CDR1 is SGHRS and CDR2 is YFSETQ in the germline V gene. Deletions cut 4 bases from V and 1 base from J, with 8 bases between.

There are a few counts of this clonotype. V is TRBV29-1 and J is TRBJ2-1; D may be TRBD2 (5 bases). The CDR3 spans 12 residues. Germline values: CDR1 SQVTM, CDR2 ANQGSEA. The CDR3 nucleotides are TGCTCAGTCGGGGATGGGTACAATGAGCAGTTCTTC. Its protein is CSVGDGYNEQFF.

This clonotype appeared a few times. This sequence joins TRBV7-3 and TRBJ2-1, with TRBD1 identical over 7 bases. Germline trimming cut 4 bases from V and 9 bases from J; bases unmatched to any gene: 9. Germline CDR1 and CDR2: SGHTA and FQGTGA. This CDR3 has 14 amino acids. CDR3 nucleotide sequence: TGTGCCAGCAGCTCCGACAGGGAAAGCCGTGAGCAGTTCTTC. Protein: CASSSDRESREQFF. Full variable domain (outside the CDR3, taken from reference TRBV7-3 and TRBJ2-1): GAGVSQTPSNKVTEKGKYVELRCDPISGHTALYWYRQSLGQGPEFLIYFQGTGAADDSGLPNDRFFAVRPEGSVSTLKIQRTERGDSAVYLCASSSDRESREQFFGPGTRLTVL.

This clonotype was observed a few times. The genes are TRBV4-3 and TRBJ1-3, with D unresolved. Germline assignment: CDR1 LGHNA and CDR2 YSLEER. The CDR3 has 15 amino acids. V was shortened by 0 bases and J by 2 bases, with 8 bases between the two germline ends. Written as DNA, the CDR3 is TGCGCCAGCAGCCAAGATATACCCCCTGGAAACACCATATATTTT. Encoded protein: CASSQDIPPGNTIYF.

The chain uses TRBV30 and TRBJ2-6; D call uncertain. The CDR3 extends over 16 amino acids. With 2 bases removed from V and 0 bases from J, the gap between germline ends came to 11 bases. From germline, CDR1 is GTSNPN and CDR2 SVGIG (reference sequence). The CDR3 bases are TGTGCCTGGAGTCCGTGGGGTCGCTCTGGGGCCAACGTCCTGACTTTC. This sequence encodes CAWSPWGRSGANVLTF. The full variable domain, with the rest looked up from reference TRBV30 and TRBJ2-6, is SQTIHQWPATLVQPVGSPLSLECTVEGTSNPNLYWYRQAAGRGLQLLFYSVGIGQISSEVPQNLSASRPQDRQFILSSKKLLLSDSGFYLCAWSPWGRSGANVLTFGAGSRLTVL.

V and J are TRBV20-1 and TRBJ1-2; D perhaps matches TRBD1 (5 bases). In germline, CDR1 is DFQATT, CDR2 SNEGSKA (reference sequence). This CDR3 contains 13 residues. V lost 3 bases and J 3 bases, leaving 11 bases between the germline ends. The CDR3 here is CSARDKGYYGYTF. The CDR3 bases are TGCAGTGCTAGGGACAAAGGCTACTATGGCTACACCTTC.

The chain has TRBV4-2 and TRBJ2-5; TRBD2 matches at 9 bases. Trimming took 1 base from V and 2 from J; bases not matched to a gene: 8. Germline assignment: CDR1 LGHNA and CDR2 YNFKEQ. This CDR3 has 17 amino acids. CDR3 residues: CASSQASLRGGQETQYF. In DNA form, the CDR3 reads TGTGCCAGCAGCCAAGCCTCATTGCGGGGGGGACAAGAGACCCAGTACTTC.

The chain couples TRBV24-1 to TRBJ2-1; TRBD2 matches at 9 bases. V trimming: 7 bases; J trimming: 12 bases; junction bases outside the gene matches: 15. CDR1 and CDR2 from the germline V gene are KGHDR and SFDVKD. The CDR3 extends over 15 amino acids. The CDR3 here is CATRNSGGSQYGQFF. CDR3 nucleotide sequence: TGTGCCACCAGAAATAGCGGGGGAAGTCAATATGGGCAGTTCTTC.

CDR3 sequence: CASSLGGSQQYF. CDR3 bases: TGCGCCAGCAGCTTGGGGGGCAGTCAGCAGTATTTT. The rearrangement uses TRBV5-1 and TRBJ2-3; the D gene is possibly TRBD1 (5 bases). The CDR3 is made up of 12 amino acids. Trimming left V 0 bases short and J 11 bases short, with 10 bases between. Looked up from germline, CDR1 is SGHRS and CDR2 is YFSETQ.

Many counts were recorded for this clonotype. This chain connects TRBV5-1 to TRBJ1-3; D call uncertain. This CDR3 has 16 amino acids. Trimming took off 5 bases at V and 0 bases at J, with 15 bases between the two ends. From germline, CDR1 is SGHRS and CDR2 YFSETQ. CDR3 bases: TGCGCCAGCAGTTCATCAGGACGGATCTCTGGAAACACCATATATTTT. Translation gives CASSSSGRISGNTIYF.

A word on this clonotype: One end of the junction does not line up with germline, which may come from a read error. The rearrangement joins TRBV18 to TRBJ2-5; D is undetermined. The CDR3 is 14 amino acids. Per the germline V gene, CDR1 is KGHSH and CDR2 is LQKENI. The CDR3 reads CASSPPHSQETQYF. CDR3 nucleotide sequence: TGTGCCAGCTCCCCACCACACAGCCAAGAGACCCAGTACTTC.

The chain carries TRBV7-6 and TRBJ2-1; no clear D gene. V shed 1 base and J shed 0 bases, with 10 bases lying between them. The germline V gene has CDR1 SGHVS and CDR2 FNYEAQ. This CDR3 region has 16 residues. The CDR3 nucleotides are TGTGCCAGCAGCTTAGAAGGGTCAAGCTCCTACAATGAGCAGTTCTTC. Protein product: CASSLEGSSSYNEQFF.

This clonotype has a count of ten or more. One end of the junction fails to match germline, which may point to a read error. The rearrangement uses TRBV12-3 or TRBV12-4 and TRBJ2-5; D tentatively reads TRBD1 or TRBD2 (5 bases each). CDR3 length: 15 residues. For the CDR3, the DNA is TGTGCCAGCAGCTTAGACGGGACGAGGGTGGAGACCCAGTACTTC. Its protein product is CASSLDGTRVETQYF.

This clonotype was counted many times. The gene calls are TRBV4-1 and TRBJ2-7, with D uncertain. Trimming removed 6 bases at V and 3 bases at J, with 15 bases between. CDR3 length: 14 residues. Per germline, CDR1 MGHRA and CDR2 YSYEKL. The DNA of the CDR3 is TGCGCCAGCAGTAAACTTCCAGGATTCTACGAGCAGTACTTC. It codes for CASSKLPGFYEQYF.

The chain uses TRBV25-1 and TRBJ2-7, with D uncertain. Germline V gene data show CDR1 as MGHDK and CDR2 as SYGVNS. V was shortened by 4 bases and J by 3 bases, with 10 bases between the two germline ends. CDR3 length: 13 residues. CDR3 DNA: TGTGCCAGCAGTGCGACAAATTACTACGAGCAGTACTTC. Encoded protein: CASSATNYYEQYF.

The chain joins TRBV5-1 to TRBJ1-1; a possible D gene is TRBD1 (6 bases). Per the germline V gene, CDR1 is SGHRS and CDR2 is YFSETQ. The V end was cut by 1 base, the J end by 6 bases, with 16 bases between. The CDR3 runs to 15 residues. DNA for the CDR3: TGCGCCAGCAGCTTGAGGACAGACGGGTACGCTGAAGCTTTCTTT. Its translation is CASSLRTDGYAEAFF.

This clonotype appeared many times. V and J are TRBV11-2 and TRBJ2-7; no firm D call. Germline V lookup: CDR1 SGHAT, CDR2 FQNNGV. The CDR3 consists of 16 residues. Deletions cut 4 bases from V and 2 bases from J, with 18 bases between. CDR3 in DNA: TGTGCCAGCAGCTACCTGGTGCGATCCCTCCCCTACGAGCAGTACTTC. It encodes CASSYLVRSLPYEQYF.

This clonotype was detected a few times. For the CDR3, the DNA is TGTGCCAGTAGTATAGCGGTGAGGACTGAAGCTTTCTTT. Its protein is CASSIAVRTEAFF. The rearrangement links TRBV19 to TRBJ1-1; the D is unclear. The V and J ends lost 1 base and 5 bases respectively, with 8 bases between them. Germline CDR1 reads LNHDA; CDR2 reads SQIVND (reference sequence). The CDR3 sequence is 13 residues long.

This clonotype was found many times. The rearrangement uses TRBV29-1 and TRBJ1-2; possibly TRBD1 for D (5 bases). CDR3 length equals 11 residues. V lost 4 bases and J 4 bases, leaving 7 bases between the germline ends. CDR1 SQVTM and CDR2 ANQGSEA come from the germline V gene. The CDR3 is CSVGQSYGYTF. The CDR3 coding sequence is TGCAGCGTTGGACAGAGCTATGGCTACACCTTC.

The chain has TRBV10-1 and TRBJ2-7, with TRBD1 matching over 7 bases. The CDR3 sequence is 14 residues long. The germline V gene has CDR1 WNHNN and CDR2 SYGVQD (reference sequence). The ends lost 2 bases at V and 5 bases at J; junction bases unmatched: 6. CDR3 DNA sequence: TGCGCCAGCAGTGAGACTGGGACAGTAAACGAGCAGTACTTC. It is translated as CASSETGTVNEQYF.

The V call is TRBV6-1, the J call TRBJ2-1; possibly TRBD2 for D (6 bases). Germline V lookup: CDR1 MNHNS, CDR2 SASEGT. CDR3 length: 14 residues. V was trimmed by 6 bases and J by 4 bases, leaving 13 bases between them. This CDR3 reads CASREGLSYNEQFF. The CDR3 region has the DNA TGTGCCAGCAGGGAGGGTCTTTCTTACAATGAGCAGTTCTTC.

In its sample, this clonotype was seen a few times. The V and J genes are TRBV12-3 or TRBV12-4 and TRBJ1-2; D not resolved. The length of the CDR3 is 13 residues. The germline V and J ends were trimmed by 6 bases and 2 bases, with 10 bases remaining between them. The CDR3 DNA reads as TGTGCCAGCAGCTCGGTCCTCAACTATGGCTACACCTTC. Its translation: CASSSVLNYGYTF.

This sequence joins TRBV18 and TRBJ1-1; a possible D gene is TRBD1 (5 bases). CDR3 size: 15 residues. Germline-derived CDR1 and CDR2 are KGHSH and LQKENI. V was trimmed by 3 bases and J by 1 base, leaving 12 bases between them. In DNA form, the CDR3 reads TGTGCCAGCTCACCCGGGGCGGGAACGAACACTGAAGCTTTCTTT. Encoded protein: CASSPGAGTNTEAFF.

The V gene is TRBV4-3, the J gene TRBJ2-4; 10 bases line up with TRBD2. This CDR3 is built from 19 residues. The ends lost 1 base at V and 1 base at J; junction bases unmatched: 10. Germline CDR1 is LGHNA and CDR2 is YSLEER. CDR3 protein: CASSQGLAGEWLAKNIQYF. The CDR3 DNA sequence: TGCGCCAGCAGCCAAGGGCTAGCGGGAGAGTGGTTGGCCAAAAACATTCAGTACTTC.

With regard to this clonotype: The junction shows a germline mismatch at one end, possibly a read error. The V gene is TRBV7-9, the J gene TRBJ1-1; maybe TRBD1 (5 bases). Germline CDR1 reads SEHNR; CDR2 reads FQNEAQ (reference sequence). The CDR3 has 15 residues. CDR3 in amino acids: CASSLGGASGTEAIF. The CDR3 nucleotides are TGTGCCAGCAGCTTAGGCGGGGCCAGTGGGACTGAAGCTATCTTT.